This TCR beta chain was documented in a study of blood T cells in healthy people across ages. A second PCR of roughly 7 to 11 cycles used a sample-barcoded 5' primer and a J-beta primer mix. TCRdb ran MiXCR on the 5' RACE reads and lists one entry per CDR3 protein. The sample includes about 1.5 million distinct CDR3 sequences, roughly 43% of them seen just once. This clonotype was seen ten or more times. This sequence was found in a woman aged 18-30 years in good health. Sequencing was carried out using blood.

The CDR3 region is CASRKGADTFYEQYF. CDR3 DNA sequence: TGTGCCAGCAGGAAGGGAGCTGACACCTTCTACGAGCAGTACTTC. The chain links TRBV7-2 to TRBJ2-7, with D perhaps TRBD2 (5 bases). This CDR3 has 15 residues. V lost 6 bases to trimming and J lost 3 bases, with 18 bases between them. Germline assignment: CDR1 SGHTA and CDR2 FQGNSA.